The entry below gives a single T cell receptor (beta chain) sequence along with its context. Its antigen is undetermined. The data belong to a study of response to subunit inactivated influenza vaccine. TCRdb re-called the RT-PCR reads through MiXCR, storing one row per CDR3 protein. Of around 790,000 distinct CDR3 sequences detected, approximately 21% appear once; the ten largest clones hold 10%. Study-wide findings and caveats: The authors suggested that few new T cells are recruited per seasonal influenza vaccination.

Germline V gene lookup returns CDR1 LNHNV and CDR2 YYDKDF (reference sequence). Trimming cost V 3 bases and J 5 bases, with 14 bases left between them. The CDR3 length is 15 residues. The TCR sequence derives from a man aged 50-60 years who received an inactivated influenza vaccine. This chain joins TRBV15 and TRBJ1-5, with D possibly TRBD1 on 5 matching bases. The sample was PBMCs from blood, taken 5 days after vaccination. CDR3 sequence (DNA): TGTGCCACCAGCAGGGACCGACAGTGGGATCAGCCCCAGCATTTT. It specifies CATSRDRQWDQPQHF.